A single sample gave rise to the 27 T cell receptor beta chains below, sequenced in a study of blood T cell repertoires in COVID-19. Sequencing was performed with immunoSEQ multiplex PCR; in TCRdb, only in-frame clones are kept and a portion is missing. Of approximately 180,000 clones listed, 70% to 90% were seen once; the top ten hold about 10%. The sample consisted of peripheral blood. The receptors originated from a human donor with active or convalescent COVID-19. The donor label of this sample is uncertain.

The V gene is TRBV6-5, the J gene TRBJ2-1, with 11 positions matching TRBD2. Per the germline V gene, CDR1 is MNHEY and CDR2 is SVGAGI. J lost 5 bases, V lost 8 bases, and 8 bases had no gene match. CDR3 length equals 15 residues. The CDR3 loop reads CASRSSGGLNNEQFF. For the CDR3, the DNA is TGTGCCAGCCGGTCTAGCGGGGGGCTAAACAATGAGCAGTTCTTC.

This chain joins TRBV4-1 and TRBJ2-7; D gene ambiguous. Germline CDR1 and CDR2: MGHRA and YSYEKL. The V gene lost 0 bases and the J gene lost 3 bases, with 6 bases spanning the gap. The CDR3 extends over 13 amino acids. CDR3 sequence (DNA): TGCGCCAGCAGCCAAGAACCAGTCTACGAGCAGTACTTC. The encoded protein is CASSQEPVYEQYF.

The sample holds one count of this clone. This chain uses TRBV9 with TRBJ2-1; 14 bases are a match to TRBD2. V shed 2 bases, J shed 6 bases, and the junction held 7 bases outside the gene matches. CDR1 and CDR2 (germline): SGDLS, YYNGEE. This CDR3 is built from 17 residues. CDR3 protein: CASSVGTSGGGGNEQFF. The CDR3 region has the DNA TGTGCCAGCAGCGTGGGGACTAGCGGGGGCGGGGGCAATGAGCAGTTCTTC.

The chain combines TRBV6-2 or TRBV6-3 with TRBJ1-1; D perhaps matches TRBD1 (5 bases). The V end lost 3 bases, the J end lost 5 bases, and 13 bases lay between the germline ends. CDR3 length: 14 amino acids. Germline V CDR1 and CDR2: MNHEY, SVGEGT. The CDR3 protein is CASSYWEGRTEAFF. The CDR3 region has the DNA TGTGCCAGCAGTTATTGGGAGGGGAGGACTGAAGCTTTCTTT.

This clone was counted only a few times. The J gene is TRBJ1-1, the V gene TRBV12-3 or TRBV12-4; D is ambiguous. V gave up 7 bases and J gave up 3 bases, with 12 bases separating them. CDR3 length: 13 residues. The CDR3 DNA sequence: TGTGCCAGCATTCCTGACATATACACTGAAGCTTTCTTT. This translates into CASIPDIYTEAFF.

The chain uses TRBV13 and TRBJ2-1, with TRBD1 identical over 8 bases. The CDR3 is 14 amino acids. CDR1 is PRHDT, CDR2 FYEKMQ, per germline (reference sequence). The V and J ends lost 4 bases and 4 bases, in that order; junction bases with no gene match: 3. DNA for the CDR3: TGTGCCAGCAGCTGGACAGGGAGGTACAATGAGCAGTTCTTC. Encoded protein: CASSWTGRYNEQFF.

The genes are TRBV18 and TRBJ2-1, with D hard to call. The ends were cut back, 2 bases at V and 7 bases at J, with 3 bases in the middle. The germline V gene has CDR1 KGHSH and CDR2 LQKENI. This CDR3 is 11 amino acids long. The CDR3 DNA is TGTGCCAGCTCACCATCTAATGAGCAGTTCTTC. Its translation: CASSPSNEQFF.

In nucleotides, the CDR3 is TGTGCCAGCAGCTTACGGTCAGGGGGTGGTAATTCACCCCTCCACTTT. This translates into CASSLRSGGGNSPLHF. V is TRBV7-9 and J is TRBJ1-6, with TRBD1 matching 7 bases. Trimming removed 2 bases from V and 6 bases from J; junction bases left unmatched: 7. This CDR3 spans 16 amino acids. The germline CDR1 and CDR2 sequences are SEHNR and FQNEAQ (reference sequence).

The chain is built from TRBV28 and TRBJ1-2, with D tentatively TRBD1 (5 bases). V lost 3 bases to trimming and J lost 4 bases, with 12 bases between them. CDR3 length equals 14 residues. Germline V gene sequence: CDR1 MDHEN, CDR2 SYDVKM. This CDR3 reads CASSFSQGSYGYTF. The CDR3 region has the DNA TGTGCCAGCAGTTTCTCTCAGGGAAGCTATGGCTACACCTTC.

The chain joins TRBV2 to TRBJ2-2, with TRBD1 as a possible D gene (5 bases). Germline V CDR1 and CDR2: SNHLY, FYNNEI. CDR3 length equals 15 residues. V was clipped by 7 bases and J by 7 bases, with 19 bases between them. The CDR3 reads CASNRQGVMGGELFF. Here the CDR3 DNA reads TGTGCCAGCAATAGGCAGGGTGTGATGGGCGGGGAGCTGTTTTTT.

The V call is TRBV6-2 or TRBV6-3, the J call TRBJ2-3; 10 bases are shared with TRBD2. CDR3 size: 15 residues. Germline lookup yields CDR1 MNHEY and CDR2 SVGEGT. V trimming: 5 bases; J trimming: 4 bases; junction bases outside the gene matches: 6. In nucleotides, the CDR3 is TGTGCCAGCAGTCAGCGGGGGGGCCGTGCAGATACGCAGTATTTT. Translation gives CASSQRGGRADTQYF.

V is TRBV2 and J is TRBJ2-5, with TRBD2 matching 8 bases. The ends lost 6 bases at V and 4 bases at J; junction bases unmatched: 7. Germline CDR1 is SNHLY and CDR2 is FYNNEI. CDR3 size: 14 residues. The DNA of the CDR3 is TGTGCCAGCAGCATAAATGCGGGGGGAGAGACCCAGTACTTC. It is translated as CASSINAGGETQYF.

The rearrangement links TRBV19 to TRBJ2-2; weak D call: TRBD2 (6 bases). CDR1 is LNHDA and CDR2 is SQIVND in the germline V gene (reference sequence). The CDR3 has 16 residues. With 6 bases removed from V and 1 base from J, the gap between germline ends came to 15 bases. The CDR3 coding sequence is TGTGCCAGTAGGACAAGCGGGCGAGTGAACACCGGGGAGCTGTTTTTT. It codes for CASRTSGRVNTGELFF.

V is TRBV7-2 and J is TRBJ1-1, with D possibly being TRBD1 (6 bases). Per germline, CDR1 SGHTA and CDR2 FQGNSA. Trimming removed 1 base from V and 5 bases from J, with 8 bases in between. The length of the CDR3 is 13 residues. CDR3 region: CASSLDQGTEAFF. The CDR3 nucleotides read TGTGCCAGCAGCTTAGATCAGGGGACTGAAGCTTTCTTT.

V is TRBV28 and J is TRBJ2-5; D gene uncertain. The CDR3 has 15 residues. Germline values: CDR1 MDHEN, CDR2 SYDVKM. Trimming left V 3 bases short and J 2 bases short, with 13 bases between. The CDR3: CASSFINTDQETQYF. CDR3 bases: TGTGCCAGCAGTTTTATAAATACAGATCAAGAGACCCAGTACTTC.

This chain links TRBV7-9 with TRBJ1-4; maybe TRBD1 (6 bases). There are 19 residues in the CDR3. Germline loops: CDR1 SEHNR, CDR2 FQNEAQ (reference sequence). Trimming took off 5 bases at V and 0 bases at J, with 22 bases between the two ends. In DNA form, the CDR3 reads TGTGCCAGCAGCCTCCATTTTTCCTTGAGACAGGCAACTAATGAAAAACTGTTTTTT. Protein sequence: CASSLHFSLRQATNEKLFF.

The chain is built from TRBV5-1 and TRBJ1-5; 11 bases agree with TRBD1. The junction had 10 bases not matched to a gene; V was cut back by 5 bases and J by 0 bases. The CDR3 is made up of 18 amino acids. CDR1 is SGHRS and CDR2 is YFSETQ in the germline V gene. CDR3 residues: CASSPGTGGHYSNQPQHF. CDR3 coding DNA: TGCGCCAGCAGTCCAGGGACAGGGGGGCATTATAGCAATCAGCCCCAGCATTTT.

This clone came up a few times. The chain carries TRBV4-2 and TRBJ1-6; D uncertain. There are 17 residues in the CDR3. Germline-derived CDR1 and CDR2 are LGHNA and YNFKEQ. V was pared by 0 bases and J by 3 bases, with 12 bases between. CDR3 sequence (DNA): TGTGCCAGCAGCCAAGAAATCGGGGAGCACTATAATTCACCCCTCCACTTT. It specifies CASSQEIGEHYNSPLHF.

J is TRBJ2-7 and V is TRBV2, with 7 bases aligning to TRBD2. CDR3 length equals 15 residues. The V and J ends lost 5 bases and 0 bases, in that order; junction bases with no gene match: 7. In germline, CDR1 is SNHLY, CDR2 FYNNEI. CDR3 amino acids: CASSLRGVPSYEQYF. CDR3 nucleotide sequence: TGTGCCAGCAGTCTCCGGGGGGTCCCCTCCTACGAGCAGTACTTC.

The chain is built from TRBV27 and TRBJ1-5; D may be TRBD1 (6 bases). Germline values: CDR1 MNHEY, CDR2 SMNVEV (reference sequence). CDR3 length: 14 residues. The ends were cut back, 6 bases at V and 3 bases at J, with 12 bases in the middle. This CDR3 is CASRARDTNQPQHF. In DNA form, the CDR3 reads TGTGCCAGCAGAGCCCGGGACACCAATCAGCCCCAGCATTTT.

The rearrangement uses TRBV7-9 and TRBJ1-2; D unresolved. There are 14 residues in the CDR3. Germline V gene data show CDR1 as SEHNR and CDR2 as FQNEAQ (reference sequence). V gave up 4 bases and J gave up 8 bases, with 17 bases separating them. CDR3 sequence reads: CASSYSRATGGYTF. CDR3 nucleotide sequence: TGTGCCAGCAGCTACTCCCGGGCCACGGGAGGCTACACCTTC.

This chain connects TRBV12-3 or TRBV12-4 to TRBJ2-3; D gene unclear. The V and J ends lost 1 base and 4 bases respectively, with 3 bases between them. The CDR3 covers 12 residues. CDR3 amino acids: CASSLGADTQYF. CDR3 nucleotide sequence: TGTGCCAGCAGTTTAGGAGCAGATACGCAGTATTTT.

J is TRBJ2-3 and V is TRBV25-1; TRBD2 aligns across 13 bases. CDR1 is MGHDK and CDR2 is SYGVNS in the germline V gene. The CDR3 covers 16 residues. Losses at the gene ends were 7 bases for V and 6 bases for J; bases not matched to a gene: 10. Here the CDR3 reads CASTRTSGSRGDTQYF. Here the CDR3 DNA reads TGTGCCAGCACCCGGACTAGCGGGAGTAGGGGTGATACGCAGTATTTT. Complete variable domain (other parts from reference TRBV25-1 and TRBJ2-3): EADIYQTPRYLVIGTGKKITLECSQTMGHDKMYWYQQDPGMELHLIHYSYGVNSTEKGDLSSESTVSRIRTEHFPLTLESARPSHTSQYLCASTRTSGSRGDTQYFGPGTRLTVL.

This rearrangement joins TRBV23-1 to TRBJ2-1; TRBD2 aligns across 13 bases. TRBV23-1 is placed among ORFs of uncertain function. The CDR3 loop spans 20 amino acids. Trimming removed 3 bases from V and 0 bases from J; junction bases left unmatched: 11. The CDR3: CASSQTSGGNPPISYNEQFF. CDR3 nucleotides: TGCGCCAGCAGTCAGACTAGCGGGGGGAACCCTCCAATCTCCTACAATGAGCAGTTCTTC.

The CDR3, as DNA: TGTGCCAGCAGTTACGTACAGGGGCTAGCCAAAAACATTCAGTACTTC. It encodes CASSYVQGLAKNIQYF. The V call is TRBV6-5, the J call TRBJ2-4; 7 nucleotides align to TRBD1. The CDR3 extends over 16 amino acids. Losses at the gene ends were 2 bases for V and 0 bases for J; bases not matched to a gene: 4. CDR1 is MNHEY and CDR2 is SVGAGI in the germline V gene.

This sequence joins TRBV6-5 and TRBJ2-7; TRBD2 is a possible D gene (6 bases). CDR1 and CDR2 (germline): MNHEY, SVGAGI. The germline V and J ends were trimmed by 6 bases and 3 bases, with 15 bases remaining between them. CDR3 size: 14 residues. For the CDR3, the DNA is TGTGCCAGCAGCCCACTAGCTTCGGACTACGAGCAGTACTTC. Amino acids: CASSPLASDYEQYF.

This rearrangement joins TRBV5-8 to TRBJ2-1; tentatively, D is TRBD2 (5 bases). Germline CDR1 is SGHTS and CDR2 is YDEGEE. Deletions cut 1 base from V and 8 bases from J, with 13 bases between. The CDR3 consists of 14 residues. DNA of the CDR3: TGTGCCAGCAGCTTGTACGGGAAAACGGATGAGCAGTTCTTC. Translation: CASSLYGKTDEQFF. The full variable domain, completed using reference TRBV5-8 and TRBJ2-1, is EAGVTQSPTHLIKTRGQQATLRCSPISGHTSVYWYQQALGLGLQFLLWYDEGEERNRGNFPPRFSGRQFPNYSSELNVNALELEDSALYLCASSLYGKTDEQFFGPGTRLTVL.